This T cell receptor beta chain is drawn from a study of blood T cell repertoires in COVID-19 (dated by TCRdb to the early 2020s). About the full investigation: Samples covering the acute and convalescent phases of COVID-19 were provided by collaborators in the United States, Italy and Spain. The material from the prospective study consisted of cDNA or gDNA derived from T cells, B-cell-depleted T cells, or PBMCs. Subjects who had been exposed to COVID-19, were actively infected with it, or had recovered from it provided the deeply sampled blood TCRbeta repertoires that made up the dataset. A freely available public database, intended as a resource for researchers studying the immune response to SARS-CoV-2, is where the repertoires were released. Samples were obtained from the ongoing ImmuneRACE study (first 160 participants) and from about 1,300 subjects provided by 6 global collaborators. Sample metadata almost always included a de-identified subject ID, COVID-19 status, age in years and sex. Where HLA class I and class II types were available, the types were taken from metadata supplied by the sample provider, not from assay-based typing. The full study reports these points: How much clinical and demographic metadata was included differed by source and by participant, and the metadata was provided uncurated.

The immunoSEQ Assay, a bias-controlled multiplex PCR, was used to amplify TCRbeta CDR3 regions from genomic DNA. Per the source publication's procedure: The number of nucleated cells in each sample was estimated from the amplification of reference gene primers within the assay. To quantify the absolute abundance of each unique TCRbeta CDR3 rearrangement, sequence reads were collapsed and filtered. For each sample, productive Simpson clonality was calculated as the square root of Simpson's diversity index over productive rearrangements. Held by TCRdb, this immuneACCESS table contains in-frame sequences only and omits some clones. Under half of the omission traces to an unresolved V gene where checked; the cause of the rest is unknown. V and J calls and clone size are those listed in that table; D and trimming were worked out from the DNA. For this sample the table gives just over 250,000 clones, of which approximately 90% were detected only once. Approximately 3.8% of the sample goes to the ten largest clones.

Samples from volunteer blood donors who had recovered from COVID-19 were contributed by a second Seattle source. The collaborating institutions used their own protocols to collect whole blood in K2EDTA tubes. For TCRbeta analysis, collaborator samples were shipped as frozen whole blood, as isolated PBMCs, or as DNA extracted from either sample type. This clone was seen only a few times. What antigen it recognizes has not been identified. No base quality information exists; no much larger clone differs at one position. Sequencing input: peripheral blood. The sequence came from a man aged 60-69 years who had recovered from COVID-19.

The nucleotide sequence reads TGCGCCAGCAGTGAGTCGAGGGGGCAAGAGACCCAGTACTTC. It encodes CASSESRGQETQYF. The chain is encoded by TRBV10-1 joined to TRBJ2-5; perhaps TRBD1 is the D gene, with 6 bases matching. Reading from cysteine to phenylalanine, the CDR3 counts 14 amino acids. Only CDR3 DNA is held: 42 bases, read in frame from base 1. Relative to germline, V is 0 bases shorter and J is 2 bases shorter, with 7 bases between their ends. CDR1 and CDR2, per the germline V gene (reference sequence), are WNHNN and SYGVQD.